One sample yielded the 19 T cell receptor beta chains listed below, sequenced in a study of blood T cell repertoires in COVID-19. Sequencing used immunoSEQ multiplex PCR; TCRdb keeps in-frame clones, though not all of them. The data show tens of thousands of clones, with about four fifths seen just once and approximately 15% held by the top ten. Sequenced: peripheral blood. These receptors all come from a man aged 60-69 years with COVID-19, enrolled during active disease.

This clone was seen a handful of times. The rearrangement uses TRBV18 and TRBJ1-6; no firm D call. Germline V lookup: CDR1 KGHSH, CDR2 LQKENI. V was shortened by 2 bases and J by 13 bases, with 12 bases between the two germline ends. The CDR3 sequence is 13 residues long. The CDR3 bases are TGTGCCAGCTCACCAGAGGCGGGGTCGCCCCTCCACTTT. Protein product: CASSPEAGSPLHF.

CDR3: CASSVAGGTEAFF. The CDR3 bases are TGTGCCAGCAGTGTGGCGGGAGGAACTGAAGCTTTCTTT. The chain is built from TRBV2 and TRBJ1-1, with unresolved D. Germline values: CDR1 SNHLY, CDR2 FYNNEI. The CDR3 has 13 amino acids. Trimming took 4 bases from V and 5 from J, leaving 11 bases between them.

The chain's CDR3 is CASKNRGEGEQYF. The CDR3 nucleotides are TGCGCCAGCAAGAACAGGGGCGAGGGCGAGCAGTACTTC. V usage is TRBV5-1 and J usage is TRBJ2-7; 7 bases match TRBD1. This CDR3 is built from 13 residues. Trimming at V came to 6 bases and at J to 6 bases, leaving 9 bases not matched to a gene. Germline lookup yields CDR1 SGHRS and CDR2 YFSETQ. Full variable domain (remainder filled in from reference TRBV5-1 and TRBJ2-7): KAGVTQTPRYLIKTRGQQVTLSCSPISGHRSVSWYQQTPGQGLQFLFEYFSETQRNKGNFPGRFSGRQFSNSRSEMNVSTLELGDSALYLCASKNRGEGEQYFGPGTRLTVT.

V is TRBV2 and J is TRBJ2-5; possibly TRBD2 for D (6 bases). The CDR3 spans 13 residues. The germline V and J ends were trimmed by 8 bases and 7 bases, with 17 bases remaining between them. Germline CDR1 reads SNHLY; CDR2 reads FYNNEI. In DNA form, the CDR3 reads TGTGCCAGCTCACCGGAGGGAGGCGGGACCCAGTACTTC. This gives the protein CASSPEGGGTQYF.

The chain is built from TRBV4-2 and TRBJ1-1; 7 positions match TRBD1. The CDR3 has 15 amino acids. Germline-derived CDR1 and CDR2 are LGHNA and YNFKEQ. V was clipped by 2 bases and J by 1 base; unmatched bases: 4. CDR3 DNA: TGTGCCAGCAGCCAACCCCGACAGGGGAACACTGAAGCTTTCTTT. Its translation: CASSQPRQGNTEAFF.

The genes are TRBV10-3 and TRBJ1-1; possible D gene TRBD1, 6 bases. Germline-derived CDR1 and CDR2 are ENHRY and SYGVKD. The CDR3 spans 12 residues. Trimming shortened V by 4 bases and J by 8 bases, and 11 bases separated the two germline ends. The CDR3 spells CAISAAGDEAFF. The DNA of the CDR3 is TGTGCCATCAGTGCCGCAGGGGACGAAGCTTTCTTT.

This chain uses TRBV7-9 with TRBJ1-4; a possible D gene is TRBD1 (5 bases). Germline-derived CDR1 and CDR2 are SEHNR and FQNEAQ (reference sequence). The CDR3 totals 15 residues. Deletions cut 4 bases from V and 0 bases from J, with 9 bases between. CDR3 in amino acids: CASSSQGSTNEKLFF. The CDR3 DNA follows: TGTGCCAGCAGCTCTCAGGGTTCAACTAATGAAAAACTGTTTTTT.

The chain has TRBV9 and TRBJ1-4, with 7 positions matching TRBD1. CDR3 size: 13 residues. V was pared by 4 bases and J by 7 bases, with 4 bases of the junction left unmatched. In germline, CDR1 is SGDLS, CDR2 YYNGEE. The DNA for the CDR3 is TGTGCCAGCAGCCCCCGGGACAGTGAAAAACTGTTTTTT. Its translation: CASSPRDSEKLFF. Combining the CDR3 with reference TRBV9 and TRBJ1-4 gives the whole variable domain DSGVTQTPKHLITATGQRVTLRCSPRSGDLSVYWYQQSLDQGLQFLIQYYNGEERAKGNILERFSAQQFPDLHSELNLSSLELGDSALYFCASSPRDSEKLFFGSGTQLSVL.

The chain links TRBV18 to TRBJ2-1, with 10 bases aligning to TRBD2. There are 16 residues in the CDR3. The V gene end was trimmed by 2 bases and the J gene end by 6 bases; junction bases not matched to a gene: 7. CDR1 and CDR2 from the germline V gene are KGHSH and LQKENI. In DNA, the CDR3 is TGTGCCAGCTCACCAAGGAGGCTAGCGGGAGTCAATGAGCAGTTCTTC. This codes for CASSPRRLAGVNEQFF.

V is TRBV6-5 and J is TRBJ2-6; possible D gene TRBD1, 6 bases. Germline V lookup: CDR1 MNHEY, CDR2 SVGAGI. Trimming stripped 6 bases from V and 0 bases from J, with 9 bases between. The CDR3 runs 15 residues. Here the CDR3 DNA reads TGTGCCAGCAGCCCCAGGGGCTCTGGGGCCAACGTCCTGACTTTC. Its protein product is CASSPRGSGANVLTF.

V gene TRBV7-6 combines with J gene TRBJ1-1; possibly TRBD1 for D (5 bases). Germline-derived CDR1 and CDR2 are SGHVS and FNYEAQ. CDR3 length equals 14 residues. V was clipped by 3 bases and J by 0 bases, with 8 bases between them. The CDR3 DNA reads as TGTGCCAGCAGCTTTACAGGAATGAACACTGAAGCTTTCTTT. Protein sequence: CASSFTGMNTEAFF.

The chain uses TRBV2 and TRBJ2-4; 9 positions match TRBD1. Germline V CDR1 and CDR2: SNHLY, FYNNEI. The CDR3 has 13 amino acids. The J segment lost 4 bases and the V segment lost 7 bases, leaving 2 bases of the junction unmatched. The CDR3 here is CASKTGGKNIQYF. Written as DNA, the CDR3 is TGTGCCAGCAAGACAGGGGGGAAAAACATTCAGTACTTC. Complete variable domain (other parts from reference TRBV2 and TRBJ2-4): EPEVTQTPSHQVTQMGQEVILRCVPISNHLYFYWYRQILGQKVEFLVSFYNNEISEKSEIFDDQFSVERPDGSNFTLKIRSTKLEDSAMYFCASKTGGKNIQYFGAGTRLSVL.

The chain recombines TRBV7-2 with TRBJ2-3; D call uncertain. This CDR3 has 16 amino acids. The germline CDR1 and CDR2 sequences are SGHTA and FQGNSA. The germline V and J ends were trimmed by 0 bases and 2 bases, with 12 bases remaining between them. This CDR3 reads CASSLAVLGDTDTQYF. CDR3 sequence (DNA): TGTGCCAGCAGCTTAGCGGTGCTAGGAGACACAGATACGCAGTATTTT. Filled out from reference TRBV7-2 and TRBJ2-3, the complete variable domain reads GAGVSQSPSNKVTEKGKDVELRCDPISGHTALYWYRQSLGQGLEFLIYFQGNSAPDKSGLPSDRFSAERTGGSVSTLTIQRTQQEDSAVYLCASSLAVLGDTDTQYFGPGTRLTVL.

The chain carries TRBV10-3 and TRBJ1-5; 8 bases fit TRBD1. After removal of 6 bases from V and 7 bases from J, the junction contained 8 bases not matched to a gene. Germline V CDR1 and CDR2: ENHRY, SYGVKD. This CDR3 has 14 residues. CDR3 region: CAISQDREAQPQHF. Here the CDR3 DNA reads TGTGCCATCAGCCAGGACAGGGAGGCACAGCCCCAGCATTTT.

The chain has TRBV30 and TRBJ1-5, with D perhaps matching TRBD1 (6 bases). Germline lookup yields CDR1 GTSNPN and CDR2 SVGIG (reference sequence). The CDR3 is 13 residues long. V lost 0 bases to trimming and J lost 6 bases, with 9 bases between them. The CDR3 coding sequence is TGTGCCTGGAGTGTTATACAGGGTCAGCCCCAGCATTTT. Amino acid sequence: CAWSVIQGQPQHF.

The V gene is TRBV29-1, the J gene TRBJ2-1; no definite D call. CDR3 length equals 12 residues. V lost 7 bases, J lost 1 base, and 8 bases lay in between. CDR1 is SQVTM, CDR2 ANQGSEA, per germline. This CDR3 is CSALTSYNEQFF. DNA of the CDR3: TGCAGCGCCCTGACATCCTACAATGAGCAGTTCTTC.

There are a few counts of this clone. This rearrangement joins TRBV9 to TRBJ2-1; TRBD2 matches at 8 bases. Trimming at V came to 4 bases and at J to 4 bases, leaving 7 bases not matched to a gene. In germline, CDR1 is SGDLS, CDR2 YYNGEE. The CDR3 spans 15 residues. CDR3 amino acids: CASSPRTSNYNEQFF. The DNA of the CDR3 is TGTGCCAGCAGCCCAAGGACTAGCAATTACAATGAGCAGTTCTTC.

The rearrangement joins TRBV2 to TRBJ1-2, with D perhaps TRBD1 (5 bases). The germline gives CDR1 SNHLY, CDR2 FYNNEI. The germline V and J ends were trimmed by 6 bases and 0 bases, with 11 bases remaining between them. CDR3 size: 14 residues. The CDR3 protein is CASSRTYANYGYTF. CDR3 sequence (DNA): TGTGCCAGCAGCCGGACATACGCTAACTATGGCTACACCTTC.

The chain has TRBV5-5 and TRBJ2-2, with TRBD1 matching 8 bases. The CDR3 covers 16 residues. Germline V CDR1 and CDR2: SGHKS, YYEKEE (reference sequence). Germline trimming cut 4 bases from V and 5 bases from J; bases unmatched to any gene: 10. CDR3 residues: CASSPSRGQRTGELFF. CDR3 DNA: TGTGCCAGCAGCCCAAGCAGGGGGCAAAGGACCGGGGAGCTGTTTTTT.